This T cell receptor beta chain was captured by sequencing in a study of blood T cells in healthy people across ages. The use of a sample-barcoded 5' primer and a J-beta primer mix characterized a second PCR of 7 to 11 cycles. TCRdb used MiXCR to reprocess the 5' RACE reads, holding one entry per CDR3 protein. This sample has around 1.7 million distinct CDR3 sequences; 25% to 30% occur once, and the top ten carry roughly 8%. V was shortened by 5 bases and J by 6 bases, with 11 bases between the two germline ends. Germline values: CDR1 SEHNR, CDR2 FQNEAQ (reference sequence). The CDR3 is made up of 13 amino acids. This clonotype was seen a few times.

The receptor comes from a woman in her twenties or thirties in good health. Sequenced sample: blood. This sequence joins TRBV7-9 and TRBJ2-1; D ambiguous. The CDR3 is CASSPKAINEQFF. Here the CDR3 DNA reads TGTGCCAGCAGCCCCAAAGCCATCAATGAGCAGTTCTTC.